Below are 23 T cell receptor beta chains sequenced from a single sample in a study of blood T cells in healthy people across ages. A J-beta primer mix and a sample-barcoded 5' primer were used in a second PCR of roughly 6 to 11 cycles. A single record per CDR3 protein comes from TCRdb applying MiXCR to the 5' RACE reads. The sample yields roughly 900,000 distinct CDR3 sequences, less than 35% seen once. What was sequenced was blood. Receptor source: a woman of 80 years or more in good health.

This clonotype was observed many times. The rearrangement joins TRBV18 to TRBJ2-5; unclear D gene. CDR3 length: 15 residues. V was shortened by 4 bases and J by 1 base, with 13 bases between the two germline ends. Per the germline V gene, CDR1 is KGHSH and CDR2 is LQKENI. CDR3 amino acids: CASSLSWTVQETQYF. In DNA, the CDR3 is TGTGCCAGCTCACTGTCCTGGACCGTCCAAGAGACCCAGTACTTC.

As concerns this clonotype: Just one base apart from a much larger clone, this may be a read error. This chain connects TRBV6-2 or TRBV6-3 to TRBJ2-5; tentatively, D is TRBD1 (6 bases). CDR3 length: 15 residues. Looked up from germline, CDR1 is MNHEY and CDR2 is SVGEGT. V gave up 2 bases and J gave up 2 bases, with 12 bases separating them. The CDR3 is CASSYHGQTQETQYF. The DNA of the CDR3 is TGTGCCAGCAGTTACCATGGACAGACGCAAGAGACCCAGTACTTC.

The chain carries TRBV6-2 or TRBV6-3 and TRBJ1-1; no reliable D call. This CDR3 is 14 amino acids long. The V gene lost 6 bases and the J gene lost 1 base, with 12 bases spanning the gap. Per germline, CDR1 MNHEY and CDR2 SVGEGT. Here the CDR3 DNA reads TGTGCCAGCAGCCACCCGGGGAGGAACACTGAAGCTTTCTTT. Protein product: CASSHPGRNTEAFF.

The chain is built from TRBV28 and TRBJ1-2; D is unresolved. Trimming took 4 bases from V and 7 from J, leaving 10 bases between them. Per the germline V gene, CDR1 is MDHEN and CDR2 is SYDVKM. The CDR3 is 12 residues long. CDR3 DNA: TGTGCCAGCAGTTATTACGGGGTTGGCTACACCTTC. Its translation is CASSYYGVGYTF.

This clonotype was observed a single time. This chain links TRBV7-3 with TRBJ2-5; D unclear. The germline CDR1 and CDR2 sequences are SGHTA and FQGTGA. The germline V and J ends were trimmed by 5 bases and 5 bases, with 12 bases remaining between them. The CDR3 runs 13 residues. The CDR3 sequence is CASSPGPWETQYF. The CDR3 bases are TGTGCCAGCAGCCCGGGCCCCTGGGAGACCCAGTACTTC.

Points on this clonotype: A much more abundant neighbour one base away suggests this may be a read error. This chain links TRBV7-2 with TRBJ2-3, with D unclear. The CDR3 length is 15 residues. Per germline, CDR1 SGHTA and CDR2 FQGNSA. In DNA form, the CDR3 reads TGTGCCAACAGCTTGGTGGTCATTAGCACAGATACGCAGTATTTT. Residues: CANSLVVISTDTQYF. The full variable domain, with the rest looked up from reference TRBV7-2 and TRBJ2-3, is GAGVSQSPSNKVTEKGKDVELRCDPISGHTALYWYRQSLGQGLEFLIYFQGNSAPDKSGLPSDRFSAERTGGSVSTLTIQRTQQEDSAVYLCANSLVVISTDTQYFGPGTRLTVL.

In regard to this clonotype: This may come from a read error, since a much larger clone is one base off. This chain uses TRBV11-2 with TRBJ2-5; perhaps TRBD2 as D (6 bases). The germline V gene has CDR1 SGHAT and CDR2 FQNNGV. This CDR3 has 16 residues. The CDR3 DNA sequence: TGTGCCAACAGCTTAAAGGCGGGGCTGTTGGCGGAGACCCAGTACTTC. Protein sequence: CANSLKAGLLAETQYF. The full variable domain, completed using reference TRBV11-2 and TRBJ2-5, is EAGVAQSPRYKIIEKRQSVAFWCNPISGHATLYWYQQILGQGPKLLIQFQNNGVVDDSQLPKDRFSAERLKGVDSTLKIQPAKLEDSAVYLCANSLKAGLLAETQYFGPGTRLLVL.

The rearrangement joins TRBV29-1 to TRBJ2-5; 7 bases are a match to TRBD1. The end of the DNA aligns better with TRBJ2-1, so the J call may be wrong. This CDR3 is built from 17 residues. The germline CDR1 and CDR2 sequences are SQVTM and ANQGSEA. CDR3 in DNA: TGCAGCGTCCGGGACAGCATCGATCCTTGGAGCCAAGAGACCCAGTTCTTC. Residues: CSVRDSIDPWSQETQFF.

As regards this clonotype: Because the CDR3 is missing its conserved closing phenylalanine or tryptophan, this is likely a read error. The genes are TRBV18 and TRBJ2-7; 10 positions agree with TRBD1. The CDR3 contains 14 residues. CDR1 is KGHSH and CDR2 is LQKENI in the germline V gene. The CDR3 here is CASSQGQGYHEQYI. Here the CDR3 DNA reads TGTGCCAGTTCACAGGGACAGGGGTACCACGAGCAGTACATC.

The chain couples TRBV6-5 to TRBJ1-2, with 11 bases matching TRBD1. Germline lookup yields CDR1 MNHEY and CDR2 SVGAGI. CDR3 length: 16 amino acids. J was trimmed by 4 bases and V by 2 bases; bases with no gene match: 6. The CDR3 here is CASSYPKGQGVYGYTF. The CDR3 bases are TGTGCCAGCAGTTACCCAAAGGGACAGGGGGTCTATGGCTACACCTTC.

The chain uses TRBV11-2 and TRBJ2-1; 12 bases match TRBD2. The CDR3 is 15 amino acids. CDR1 is SGHAT and CDR2 is FQNNGV in the germline V gene. V gave up 6 bases and J gave up 9 bases; unmatched junction bases: 9. CDR3 DNA: TGTGCCAGCAGTTTGACCGGGACTAGCGGGCCTGAGCAGTTCTTC. Translated, it gives CASSLTGTSGPEQFF.

This clonotype was seen repeatedly, ten times or more. V gene TRBV5-5 combines with J gene TRBJ2-5; D gene uncertain. V lost 2 bases, J lost 5 bases, and 16 bases lay in between. Looked up from germline, CDR1 is SGHKS and CDR2 is YYEKEE (reference sequence). The CDR3 has 15 amino acids. CDR3 sequence: CASSFLSGYLETQYF. As DNA, the CDR3 is TGTGCCAGCAGCTTTCTTTCAGGTTACTTGGAGACCCAGTACTTC. The whole variable domain, filled in from reference TRBV5-5 and TRBJ2-5, reads DAGVTQSPTHLIKTRGQQVTLRCSPISGHKSVSWYQQVLGQGPQFIFQYYEKEERGRGNFPDRFSARQFPNYSSELNVNALLLGDSALYLCASSFLSGYLETQYFGPGTRLLVL.

V usage is TRBV20-1 and J usage is TRBJ1-6; weak D call: TRBD1 (5 bases). V shed 7 bases and J shed 6 bases, with 16 bases lying between them. This CDR3 is built from 14 residues. Germline lookup yields CDR1 DFQATT and CDR2 SNEGSKA (reference sequence). The CDR3, as DNA: TGCAGTGAAAGGGGCCCGGAGAGTAATTCACCCCTCCACTTT. Residues: CSERGPESNSPLHF.

This clonotype has more than one count but fewer than ten. The CDR3 sequence: CASSQELQVYNEQYF. The CDR3 DNA is TGCGCCAGCAGCCAAGAGCTTCAGGTGTACAATGAGCAGTACTTC. The rearrangement joins TRBV4-3 to TRBJ2-5; D is unresolved. With 0 bases removed from V and 11 bases from J, the gap between germline ends came to 19 bases. The CDR3 extends over 15 amino acids. The germline V gene encodes CDR1 LGHNA and CDR2 YSLEER.

This chain uses TRBV4-1 with TRBJ2-7; no reliable D call. V lost 0 bases and J 1 base, leaving 7 bases between the germline ends. The germline gives CDR1 MGHRA, CDR2 YSYEKL. The CDR3 has 14 amino acids. The CDR3 DNA sequence: TGCGCCAGCAGCCAAGAGTGGGAATCCTACGAGCAGTACTTC. As protein: CASSQEWESYEQYF.

This clonotype was seen repeatedly, ten times or more. V is TRBV9 and J is TRBJ2-3; 12 nucleotides line up with TRBD2. CDR1 is SGDLS, CDR2 YYNGEE, per germline. With V trimmed by 4 bases and J by 7 bases, 16 bases remained unmatched. The CDR3 has 18 amino acids. CDR3 protein: CASSPRSSGGAVRNTQYF. DNA of the CDR3: TGTGCCAGCAGCCCCCGATCTAGCGGGGGGGCTGTTAGGAATACGCAGTATTTT. Combining the CDR3 with reference TRBV9 and TRBJ2-3 gives the whole variable domain DSGVTQTPKHLITATGQRVTLRCSPRSGDLSVYWYQQSLDQGLQFLIQYYNGEERAKGNILERFSAQQFPDLHSELNLSSLELGDSALYFCASSPRSSGGAVRNTQYFGPGTRLTVL.

This clonotype was observed a few times. The chain has TRBV7-2 and TRBJ1-1; D call uncertain. Germline-derived CDR1 and CDR2 are SGHTA and FQGNSA. The CDR3 totals 13 residues. V gave up 1 base and J gave up 4 bases, with 7 bases separating them. The CDR3 reads CASSLGVVTEAFF. Written as DNA, the CDR3 is TGTGCCAGCAGCTTAGGGGTTGTCACTGAAGCTTTCTTT.

The rearrangement links TRBV6-5 to TRBJ1-1; 7 bases agree with TRBD1. The CDR3 is made up of 15 amino acids. Per germline, CDR1 MNHEY and CDR2 SVGAGI. The junction had 9 bases not matched to a gene; V was cut back by 3 bases and J by 5 bases. CDR3 loop: CASSYGGGLGTEAFF. For the CDR3, the DNA is TGTGCCAGCAGTTATGGAGGGGGCTTAGGGACTGAAGCTTTCTTT.

This rearrangement joins TRBV12-3 or TRBV12-4 to TRBJ2-3; the match to TRBD2 covers 12 bases. With 3 bases clipped from V and 4 bases from J, the junction kept 8 bases outside the gene matches. The CDR3 is 17 amino acids. CDR3 residues: CASSLRLAGAQADTQYF. CDR3 DNA: TGTGCCAGCAGTTTGAGACTAGCGGGGGCCCAAGCAGATACGCAGTATTTT.

The sample holds many counts of this clonotype. The rearrangement joins TRBV7-2 to TRBJ2-2, with D possibly TRBD1 on 5 matching bases. CDR3 size: 13 residues. V lost 5 bases and J 7 bases, leaving 11 bases between the germline ends. CDR1 is SGHTA and CDR2 is FQGNSA in the germline V gene. In nucleotides, the CDR3 is TGTGCCAGCAGCAGGGGCTTGGGCGGGGAGCTGTTTTTT. Translating it yields CASSRGLGGELFF.

A remark on this clonotype: The junction shows a germline mismatch at one end, possibly a read error. The chain combines TRBV7-9 with TRBJ2-5; no clear D gene. The better agreement between TRBJ2-7 and the DNA end casts doubt on the J call. Germline-derived CDR1 and CDR2 are SEHNR and FQNEAQ (reference sequence). CDR3 length: 12 residues. The CDR3 sequence: CTNSFSVDEQYF. The CDR3 DNA reads TGCACCAACAGCTTTTCAGTTGACGAGCAGTACTTC.

This clonotype was seen many times. The chain employs TRBV3-1 and TRBJ2-4, with no clear D. The CDR3 has 14 residues. Trimming removed 4 bases at V and 7 bases at J, with 14 bases between. CDR1 is LGHDT, CDR2 YNNKEL, per germline (reference sequence). The CDR3 DNA reads TGTGCCAGCAGCCTAGTGGGCGCAGTTAACATTCAGTACTTC. This codes for CASSLVGAVNIQYF.

This sequence joins TRBV6-6 and TRBJ1-2; 11 bases align to TRBD1. V lost 0 bases, J lost 4 bases, and 1 base stayed unmatched. The germline V gene encodes CDR1 MNHNY and CDR2 SVGAGI (reference sequence). The CDR3 consists of 15 residues. The CDR3, as DNA: TGTGCCAGCAGTTACTCGGGGACAGGGGGCTATGGCTACACCTTC. Translated: CASSYSGTGGYGYTF.